Shown below are 9 T cell receptor beta chains from a single sample sequenced in a study of T-cell memory formation after mild COVID-19. TCRdb independently ran MiXCR on the 5' RACE reads; one entry per CDR3 protein. Among 85,000 to 130,000 distinct CDR3 sequences listed, over 8.5% were seen once. Sequences were obtained from PBMCs or a T cell subset sorted from them (not recorded which). The receptors were sampled from a man aged 18 to 29 who had mild COVID-19 (a few samples of this study predate the infection). Cell type and time point are not known.

The V call is TRBV4-3, the J call TRBJ2-1, with unresolved D. With 3 bases removed from V and 5 bases from J, the gap between germline ends came to 5 bases. The length of the CDR3 is 12 residues. Per germline, CDR1 LGHNA and CDR2 YSLEER. CDR3 coding DNA: TGCGCCAGCAGCCACAAGAACAATGAGCAGTTCTTC. This codes for CASSHKNNEQFF.

The V and J genes are TRBV7-9 and TRBJ2-7; 8 bases line up with TRBD1. This CDR3 spans 16 amino acids. Germline CDR1 and CDR2: SEHNR and FQNEAQ (reference sequence). V shed 4 bases and J 0 bases; nucleotides not matched to a gene: 8. The CDR3 DNA reads as TGTGCCAGCAGCTCCCCTGAGACAGGGGCCTCCTACGAGCAGTACTTC. Translating it yields CASSSPETGASYEQYF.

CDR3 coding DNA: TGTGCCAGCAGCGTAGCGGGGGTCACAGATACGCAGTATTTT. This codes for CASSVAGVTDTQYF. The V gene is TRBV9, the J gene TRBJ2-3, with D possibly matching TRBD2 (6 bases). The germline V and J ends were trimmed by 0 bases and 2 bases, with 7 bases remaining between them. The CDR3 extends over 14 amino acids. Germline-derived CDR1 and CDR2 are SGDLS and YYNGEE.

This clonotype was observed at least ten times. The V call is TRBV9, the J call TRBJ2-1; 10 bases align to TRBD2. The CDR3 runs to 15 residues. The ends lost 2 bases at V and 12 bases at J; junction bases unmatched: 11. Looked up from germline, CDR1 is SGDLS and CDR2 is YYNGEE. CDR3 sequence (DNA): TGTGCCAGCAGCGTTTGGGTTAGCGGGGGGTCGAGGCAGTTCTTC. Translated: CASSVWVSGGSRQFF.

Comments on this clonotype: The junction shows a germline mismatch at one end, possibly a read error. The CDR3 reads CSVEGQGGTDTQYF. In nucleotides, the CDR3 is TGCAGCGTCGAAGGACAGGGCGGGACAGATACGCAGTATTTT. This chain connects TRBV29-1 to TRBJ2-3; TRBD1 aligns across 8 bases. This CDR3 comprises 14 residues. CDR1 and CDR2 (germline): SQVTM, ANQGSEA.

Only a few counts were recorded for this clonotype. The chain joins TRBV7-2 to TRBJ1-3; 7 nucleotides line up with TRBD1. Germline lookup yields CDR1 SGHTA and CDR2 FQGNSA. The length of the CDR3 is 13 residues. J was trimmed by 7 bases and V by 4 bases; bases with no gene match: 4. This CDR3 reads CASSSDRANTIYF. CDR3 DNA sequence: TGTGCCAGCAGCTCCGACAGGGCTAACACCATATATTTT.

The chain joins TRBV6-5 to TRBJ1-3; no firm D call. The CDR3 is 18 amino acids. V dropped 0 bases and J dropped 5 bases, with 20 bases sitting between them. Germline values: CDR1 MNHEY, CDR2 SVGAGI. The DNA of the CDR3 is TGTGCCAGCAGTTACTCGAGAGCGGAGATGGGGTTGCGAAACACCATATATTTT. Encoded protein: CASSYSRAEMGLRNTIYF.

This clonotype came up a few times. The chain uses TRBV12-3 or TRBV12-4 and TRBJ2-3; D remains unclear. This CDR3 spans 14 amino acids. V was clipped by 7 bases and J by 1 base, with 12 bases between them. The CDR3 DNA reads TGTGCCAGCATGAGGAATGTGGGCACAGATACGCAGTATTTT. This encodes CASMRNVGTDTQYF.

This clonotype was observed a handful of times. This sequence joins TRBV21-1 and TRBJ2-3; the table's D call, TRBD2, was not checked against the DNA. TRBV21-1 is designated a pseudogene. This CDR3 spans 19 amino acids. CDR3 sequence: CASSKDPALAGGDTDTQYF. DNA for the CDR3: TGTGCCAGCAGCAAAGACCCCGCGCTAGCGGGGGGGGACACAGATACGCAGTATTTT.